These 13 T cell receptor beta chains came from one sample sequenced in a study of blood T cell repertoires in COVID-19. Only in-frame clones appear in the TCRdb table, and some are missing; sequencing was by immunoSEQ multiplex PCR. This table holds 150,000 or so clones, 75% to 90% found once. Source material: PBMCs or T cells enriched from blood (not recorded which). These receptor sequences come from a woman aged 40 to 55 who had been exposed to COVID-19.

This chain joins TRBV4-3 and TRBJ2-7, with 8 nucleotides matching TRBD1. Losses at the gene ends were 3 bases for V and 3 bases for J; bases not matched to a gene: 10. Germline CDR1 reads LGHNA; CDR2 reads YSLEER. There are 16 residues in the CDR3. This chain's CDR3 is CASSQDPGQELYEQYF. The CDR3 DNA sequence: TGCGCCAGCAGCCAGGACCCGGGACAGGAACTCTACGAGCAGTACTTC.

The chain couples TRBV7-2 to TRBJ2-7, with a weak D call TRBD1 (6 bases). Germline V gene sequence: CDR1 SGHTA, CDR2 FQGNSA. V lost 5 bases to trimming and J lost 5 bases, with 19 bases between them. CDR3 length equals 15 residues. CDR3 in amino acids: CASSRQVRQAHEQYF. Written as DNA, the CDR3 is TGTGCCAGCAGCCGGCAAGTTAGACAGGCCCACGAGCAGTACTTC.

The V and J genes are TRBV10-3 and TRBJ1-1; D is perhaps TRBD1 (6 bases). Germline CDR1 and CDR2: ENHRY and SYGVKD. The CDR3 sequence is 13 residues long. Trimming stripped 2 bases from V and 5 bases from J, with 9 bases between. CDR3: CAISEPRGTEAFF. In DNA, the CDR3 is TGTGCCATCAGTGAGCCCAGGGGAACTGAAGCTTTCTTT.

The CDR3: CASSLDPTGIGYTF. In DNA, the CDR3 is TGTGCCAGCAGCTTAGACCCGACAGGGATCGGCTACACCTTC. The V and J genes are TRBV7-9 and TRBJ1-2; TRBD1 matches 7 bases. This CDR3 region has 14 residues. CDR1 and CDR2 from the germline V gene are SEHNR and FQNEAQ (reference sequence). Germline trimming cut 1 base from V and 8 bases from J; bases unmatched to any gene: 7.

The CDR3 DNA sequence: TGTGCCACCAGCAGCCAAGGGGGCACCTACGAGCAGTACTTC. It yields the protein CATSSQGGTYEQYF. The genes are TRBV15 and TRBJ2-7; 7 positions match TRBD1. Germline CDR1 LNHNV, CDR2 YYDKDF (reference sequence). This CDR3 comprises 14 residues. Germline trimming cut 3 bases from V and 2 bases from J; bases unmatched to any gene: 4.

The chain uses TRBV2 and TRBJ2-7; TRBD2 matches at 8 bases. J lost 2 bases, V lost 5 bases, and 8 bases had no gene match. The germline V gene has CDR1 SNHLY and CDR2 FYNNEI. The CDR3 length is 15 residues. The CDR3 bases are TGTGCCAGCAGTCTGACGGGACTAGATCCCTACGAGCAGTACTTC. It translates to CASSLTGLDPYEQYF.

The V gene is TRBV6-5, the J gene TRBJ1-6, with D maybe TRBD1 (5 bases). CDR1 is MNHEY, CDR2 SVGAGI, per germline. V was pared by 4 bases and J by 9 bases, with 16 bases between. CDR3 length: 15 residues. The CDR3 DNA is TGTGCCAGCAGTTCAGGGACGCGGGGGAGTTCACCCCTCCACTTT. It encodes CASSSGTRGSSPLHF.

The rearrangement joins TRBV2 to TRBJ1-6; D gene unclear. The V gene lost 5 bases and the J gene lost 7 bases, with 9 bases spanning the gap. CDR3 length equals 13 residues. Per the germline V gene, CDR1 is SNHLY and CDR2 is FYNNEI. The CDR3 DNA reads as TGTGCCAGCAGTCCACTGTTAAATTCACCCCTCCACTTT. Protein product: CASSPLLNSPLHF.

The genes are TRBV3-1 (or the pseudogene TRBV3-2) and TRBJ2-1; D not certain. V lost 4 bases and J lost 7, with 14 bases in between. The CDR3 extends over 14 amino acids. Germline V CDR1 and CDR2: LGHDT, YNNKEL (reference sequence). Here the CDR3 DNA reads TGTGCCAGCAGCCCCCGACTCCCCGGGAATGAGCAGTTCTTC. Protein product: CASSPRLPGNEQFF.

This rearrangement joins TRBV27 to TRBJ1-2; possibly TRBD1 for D (5 bases). This CDR3 comprises 13 residues. V was trimmed by 0 bases and J by 7 bases, leaving 9 bases between them. Germline V gives CDR1 MNHEY, CDR2 SMNVEV (reference sequence). CDR3 protein: CASSLSGAGGYTF. For the CDR3, the DNA is TGTGCCAGCAGTTTATCAGGGGCCGGTGGCTACACCTTC.

The chain recombines TRBV9 with TRBJ2-7, with D tentatively TRBD2 (7 bases). This CDR3 comprises 15 residues. V shed 7 bases and J shed 3 bases, with 20 bases lying between them. Germline CDR1 is SGDLS and CDR2 is YYNGEE. The DNA for the CDR3 is TGTGCCAGCGGGGGGGCTAGCGGATCGATCTACGAGCAGTACTTC. Translating it yields CASGGASGSIYEQYF.

This clone is a singleton in its sample. The chain uses TRBV5-1 and TRBJ2-7; 14 bases align to TRBD2. Germline lookup yields CDR1 SGHRS and CDR2 YFSETQ. The CDR3 runs to 16 residues. V lost 4 bases, J lost 2 bases, and 5 bases stayed unmatched. This chain's CDR3 is CASSIGLAGGPYEQYF. CDR3 nucleotide sequence: TGCGCCAGCAGCATAGGACTAGCGGGGGGCCCCTACGAGCAGTACTTC.

The gene calls are TRBV6-1 and TRBJ1-6, with D possibly being TRBD1 (5 bases). This CDR3 spans 19 amino acids. Germline values: CDR1 MNHNS, CDR2 SASEGT. Trimming shortened V by 5 bases and J by 0 bases, and 20 bases separated the two germline ends. The CDR3 loop is CASSKGTGEGSSYNSPLHF. The CDR3 DNA is TGTGCCAGCAGTAAAGGGACGGGGGAAGGTAGCTCCTATAATTCACCCCTCCACTTT.